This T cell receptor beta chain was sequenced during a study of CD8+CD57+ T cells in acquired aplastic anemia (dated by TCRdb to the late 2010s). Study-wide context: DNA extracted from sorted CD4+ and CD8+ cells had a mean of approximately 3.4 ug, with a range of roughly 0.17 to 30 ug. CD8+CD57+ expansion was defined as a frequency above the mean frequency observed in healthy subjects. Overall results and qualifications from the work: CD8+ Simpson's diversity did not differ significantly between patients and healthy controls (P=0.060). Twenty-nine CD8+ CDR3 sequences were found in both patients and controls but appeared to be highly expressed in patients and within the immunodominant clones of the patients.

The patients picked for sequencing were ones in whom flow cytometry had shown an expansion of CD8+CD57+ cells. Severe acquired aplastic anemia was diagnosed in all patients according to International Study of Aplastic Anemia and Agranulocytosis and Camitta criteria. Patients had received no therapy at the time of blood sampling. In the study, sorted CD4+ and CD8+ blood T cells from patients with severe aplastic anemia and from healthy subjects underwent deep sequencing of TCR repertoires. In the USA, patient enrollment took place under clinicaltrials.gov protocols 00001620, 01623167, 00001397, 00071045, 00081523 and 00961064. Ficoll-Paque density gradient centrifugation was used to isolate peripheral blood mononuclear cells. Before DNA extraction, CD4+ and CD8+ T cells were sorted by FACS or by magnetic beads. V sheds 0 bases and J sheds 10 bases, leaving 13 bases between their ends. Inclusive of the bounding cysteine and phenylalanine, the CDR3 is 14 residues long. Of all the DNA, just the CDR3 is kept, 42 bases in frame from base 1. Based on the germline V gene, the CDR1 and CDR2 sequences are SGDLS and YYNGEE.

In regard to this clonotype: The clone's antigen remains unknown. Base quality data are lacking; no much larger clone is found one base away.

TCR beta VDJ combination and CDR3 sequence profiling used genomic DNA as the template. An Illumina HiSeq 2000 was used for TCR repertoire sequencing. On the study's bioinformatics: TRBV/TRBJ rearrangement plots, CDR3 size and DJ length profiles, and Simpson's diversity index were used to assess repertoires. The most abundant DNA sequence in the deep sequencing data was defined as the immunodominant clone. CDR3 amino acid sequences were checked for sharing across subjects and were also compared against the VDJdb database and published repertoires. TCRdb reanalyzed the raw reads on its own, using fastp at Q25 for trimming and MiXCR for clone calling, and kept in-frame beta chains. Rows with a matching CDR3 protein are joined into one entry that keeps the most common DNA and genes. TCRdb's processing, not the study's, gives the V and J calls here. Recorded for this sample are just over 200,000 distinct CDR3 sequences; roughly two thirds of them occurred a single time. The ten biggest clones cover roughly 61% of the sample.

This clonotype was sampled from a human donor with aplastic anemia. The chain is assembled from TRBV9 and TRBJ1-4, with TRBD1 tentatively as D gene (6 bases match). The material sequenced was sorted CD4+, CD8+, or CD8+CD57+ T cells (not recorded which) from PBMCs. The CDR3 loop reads CASSVGGGQGKLFF. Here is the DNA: TGTGCCAGCAGCGTAGGTGGGGGGCAGGGAAAACTGTTTTTT.